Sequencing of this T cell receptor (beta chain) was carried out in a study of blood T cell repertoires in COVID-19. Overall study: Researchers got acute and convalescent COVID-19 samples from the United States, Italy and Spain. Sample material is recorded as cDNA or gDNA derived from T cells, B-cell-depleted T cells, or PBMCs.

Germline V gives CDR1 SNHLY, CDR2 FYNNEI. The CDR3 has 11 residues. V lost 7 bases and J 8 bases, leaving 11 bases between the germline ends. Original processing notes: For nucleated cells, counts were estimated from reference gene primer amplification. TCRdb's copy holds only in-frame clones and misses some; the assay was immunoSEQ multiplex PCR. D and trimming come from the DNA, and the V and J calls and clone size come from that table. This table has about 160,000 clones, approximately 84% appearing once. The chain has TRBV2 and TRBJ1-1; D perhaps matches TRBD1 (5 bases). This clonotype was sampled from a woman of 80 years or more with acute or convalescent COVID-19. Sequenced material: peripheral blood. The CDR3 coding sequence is TGTGCCAGCACCGAGACAGAGGAAGCTTTCTTT. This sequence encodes CASTETEEAFF.